These 30 T cell receptor beta chains were sequenced from one sample in a study of control samples from healthy donors and cancer patients. Profiled with immunoSEQ multiplex PCR; TCRdb holds only in-frame clones, not every one. This sample has under 130,000 clones; 85% to 90% occur once, and the top ten carry about 20%. The sample consisted of PBMCs. The receptor source for this set is a man in his sixties with lung cancer.

Here the CDR3 reads CATSDLQGTATDTQYF. The CDR3 DNA reads TGTGCCACCAGTGATTTGCAGGGCACGGCGACAGATACGCAGTATTTT. This rearrangement joins TRBV24-1 to TRBJ2-3; tentative D call: TRBD1 (5 bases). The CDR3 is 16 residues long. Trimming shortened V by 0 bases and J by 3 bases, and 12 bases separated the two germline ends. Germline lookup yields CDR1 KGHDR and CDR2 SFDVKD.

This chain uses TRBV27 with TRBJ2-7; D unclear. V lost 4 bases and J lost 6, with 13 bases in between. The CDR3 spans 13 residues. Per germline, CDR1 MNHEY and CDR2 SMNVEV (reference sequence). As DNA, the CDR3 is TGTGCCAGCAGTTCGACCTTCGGAAGCGAGCAGTACGTC. Protein product: CASSSTFGSEQYV.

The chain combines TRBV12-3 or TRBV12-4 with TRBJ2-5; a weak D match, TRBD1 (5 bases). V was cut by 5 bases and J by 5 bases, with 12 bases left in between. The CDR3 length is 13 residues. Written as DNA, the CDR3 is TGTGCCAGCAGTCTTAGGGGCGAGGAGACCCAGTACTTC. Amino acid sequence: CASSLRGEETQYF.

The chain recombines TRBV6-5 with TRBJ1-3, with D uncertain. V lost 0 bases, J lost 0 bases, and 9 bases lay in between. The V gene's germline CDR1 is MNHEY and CDR2 SVGAGI. The CDR3 totals 16 residues. This chain's CDR3 is CASSYSPRSSGNTIYF. The CDR3 DNA reads TGTGCCAGCAGTTACTCGCCCAGATCCTCTGGAAACACCATATATTTT.

In this sample, this clone turned up once. The V and J genes are TRBV11-2 and TRBJ1-2, with 7 bases identical to TRBD1. The CDR3 covers 17 residues. Germline CDR1 reads SGHAT; CDR2 reads FQNNGV. The V and J ends lost 5 bases and 3 bases, in that order; junction bases with no gene match: 15. CDR3 bases: TGTGCCAGCAGCCACTATCCCGGACAGGAGACGGACTATGGCTACACCTTC. Its protein is CASSHYPGQETDYGYTF.

This rearrangement joins TRBV5-6 to TRBJ1-5; D not resolved. V lost 1 base and J lost 2, with 10 bases in between. The CDR3 loop spans 15 amino acids. Germline V gene sequence: CDR1 SGHDT, CDR2 YYEEEE. In DNA, the CDR3 is TGTGCCAGCAGCTTGAAAGGAGCGCGCAATCAGCCCCAGCATTTT. Translating it yields CASSLKGARNQPQHF. Using reference TRBV5-6 and TRBJ1-5 for the parts outside the CDR3, the full variable domain is DAGVTQSPTHLIKTRGQQVTLRCSPKSGHDTVSWYQQALGQGPQFIFQYYEEEERQRGNFPDRFSGHQFPNYSSELNVNALLLGDSALYLCASSLKGARNQPQHFGDGTRLSIL.

The V gene is TRBV5-1, the J gene TRBJ1-2; D gene unclear. Germline V CDR1 and CDR2: SGHRS, YFSETQ. This CDR3 is built from 15 residues. V was pared by 0 bases and J by 4 bases, with 13 bases between. In nucleotides, the CDR3 is TGCGCCAGCAGCTTGGAGGACGGAGAACTCTATGGCTACACCTTC. It specifies CASSLEDGELYGYTF.

The J gene is TRBJ2-4, the V gene TRBV30, with TRBD2 matching over 10 bases. Germline CDR1 is GTSNPN and CDR2 is SVGIG (reference sequence). V was clipped by 5 bases and J by 0 bases; unmatched bases: 1. The length of the CDR3 is 14 residues. This CDR3 is CAWRLAGAKNIQYF. The CDR3 DNA reads as TGTGCCTGGCGACTAGCGGGAGCCAAAAACATTCAGTACTTC.

The chain couples TRBV29-1 to TRBJ1-1, with 10 bases that match TRBD1. Germline-derived CDR1 and CDR2 are SQVTM and ANQGSEA. The CDR3 is made up of 13 amino acids. Trimming at V came to 5 bases and at J to 10 bases, leaving 10 bases not matched to a gene. CDR3 bases: TGCAGCGTTTTAAGACAGGGGGCGGTTTCAGCTTTCTTT. It is translated as CSVLRQGAVSAFF.

The chain combines TRBV25-1 with TRBJ2-7, with a tentative D call TRBD1 (6 bases). The CDR3 loop spans 14 amino acids. Germline assignment: CDR1 MGHDK and CDR2 SYGVNS. The CDR3 sequence: CPRKVQGKPYEQYV. For the CDR3, the DNA is TGTCCCCGGAAGGTACAGGGAAAACCCTACGAGCAGTACGTC.

The chain recombines TRBV7-5 with TRBJ2-5. TRBV7-5 is a pseudogene. The CDR3 totals 16 residues. The chain's CDR3 is CARSPKGQPRQETQYF. The CDR3 DNA reads TGTGCCAGAAGCCCTAAGGGCCAGCCACGCCAAGAGACCCAGTACTTC.

This chain uses TRBV30 with TRBJ2-5, with TRBD2 matching 7 bases. CDR1 and CDR2 from the germline V gene are GTSNPN and SVGIG (reference sequence). The CDR3 runs to 15 residues. Trimming at V came to 0 bases and at J to 4 bases, leaving 8 bases not matched to a gene. The CDR3 loop is CAWSVASGEGETQYF. The CDR3 DNA reads as TGTGCCTGGAGTGTAGCCAGCGGGGAGGGAGAGACCCAGTACTTC.

Notes on this clone: Other DNA sequences in this sample translate to the same CDR3. The chain links TRBV3-1 (or the pseudogene TRBV3-2) to TRBJ2-3; D is unresolved. Trimming removed 1 base at V and 0 bases at J, with 5 bases between. CDR3 length equals 14 residues. CDR1 and CDR2 from the germline V gene are LGHDT and YNNKEL (reference sequence). CDR3 region: CASSQGRSTDTQYF. The CDR3 coding sequence is TGTGCCAGCAGCCAAGGGAGAAGCACAGATACGCAGTATTTT.

CDR3 amino acids: CASTPDRDQPQHF. In DNA form, the CDR3 reads TGTGCCAGCACCCCGGACAGGGATCAGCCCCAGCATTTT. The chain combines TRBV6-5 with TRBJ1-5; 8 bases map to TRBD1. The CDR3 loop spans 13 amino acids. Unmatched junction bases numbered 4, after V lost 7 bases and J lost 5 bases. Per germline, CDR1 MNHEY and CDR2 SVGAGI.

For the CDR3, the DNA is TGTGCCAGCGGCATCAGCGGGGCTGGAAACACCATATATTTT. Its translation is CASGISGAGNTIYF. This chain uses TRBV27 with TRBJ1-3; D is unresolved. The V end lost 8 bases, the J end lost 2 bases, and 13 bases lay between the germline ends. Per the germline V gene, CDR1 is MNHEY and CDR2 is SMNVEV (reference sequence). The CDR3 sequence is 14 residues long.

The rearrangement uses TRBV5-6 and TRBJ1-2; 7 nucleotides match TRBD1. V lost 4 bases, J lost 4 bases, and 10 bases stayed unmatched. The CDR3 runs to 15 residues. Germline V lookup: CDR1 SGHDT, CDR2 YYEEEE. CDR3 protein: CASSVGQLRIYGYTF. DNA for the CDR3: TGTGCCAGCAGCGTGGGACAGCTCAGAATCTATGGCTACACCTTC.

The V call is TRBV9, the J call TRBJ1-6, with D perhaps matching TRBD1 (5 bases). Germline V gives CDR1 SGDLS, CDR2 YYNGEE. Deletions cut 3 bases from V and 7 bases from J, with 11 bases between. This CDR3 region has 14 residues. CDR3 protein: CASSGGTENSPLHF. In nucleotides, the CDR3 is TGTGCCAGCAGCGGAGGGACGGAGAATTCACCCCTCCACTTT. The full variable domain, its missing parts supplied by reference TRBV9 and TRBJ1-6, is DSGVTQTPKHLITATGQRVTLRCSPRSGDLSVYWYQQSLDQGLQFLIQYYNGEERAKGNILERFSAQQFPDLHSELNLSSLELGDSALYFCASSGGTENSPLHFGNGTRLTVT.

CDR3 coding DNA: TGTGCCAGCAGCTTAGACTTGGGGATTCCCCTCCACTTT. It yields the protein CASSLDLGIPLHF. This chain links TRBV7-9 with TRBJ1-6; D unresolved. The CDR3 spans 13 residues. Germline lookup yields CDR1 SEHNR and CDR2 FQNEAQ (reference sequence). Trimming removed 1 base at V and 13 bases at J, with 11 bases between.

This sequence joins TRBV14 and TRBJ2-5; 7 nucleotides agree with TRBD1. Germline V gene lookup returns CDR1 SGHDN and CDR2 FVKESK. This CDR3 is 13 amino acids long. Losses at the gene ends were 5 bases for V and 6 bases for J; bases not matched to a gene: 6. The CDR3 bases are TGTGCCAGCAGCTTCGACAGGGTGCAGACCCAGTACTTC. It is translated as CASSFDRVQTQYF. Combining the CDR3 with reference TRBV14 and TRBJ2-5 gives the whole variable domain EAGVTQFPSHSVIEKGQTVTLRCDPISGHDNLYWYRRVMGKEIKFLLHFVKESKQDESGMPNNRFLAERTGGTYSTLKVQPAELEDSGVYFCASSFDRVQTQYFGPGTRLLVL.

V is TRBV24-1 and J is TRBJ2-2; 12 nucleotides line up with TRBD1. V gave up 3 bases and J gave up 7 bases; unmatched junction bases: 11. This CDR3 has 18 amino acids. CDR1 is KGHDR, CDR2 SFDVKD, per germline. The CDR3 DNA follows: TGTGCCACCAGTGATAAATACCCGGGACAGGGGGCTGGCGGGGAGCTGTTTTTT. Translated, it gives CATSDKYPGQGAGGELFF.

This clone was recorded only once. CDR3 nucleotides: TGCGCCAGCAGTGAGTCAATTGGGCCAGGGAGGAAAGATACGCAGTATTTT. Amino acids: CASSESIGPGRKDTQYF. This chain links TRBV10-2 with TRBJ2-3; weak D call: TRBD2 (6 bases). The germline V gene has CDR1 WSHSY and CDR2 SAAADI. Trimming took off 0 bases at V and 5 bases at J, with 18 bases between the two ends. The CDR3 runs 17 residues.

The gene calls are TRBV30 and TRBJ1-4, with 7 bases aligning to TRBD1. J was trimmed by 4 bases and V by 4 bases; bases with no gene match: 3. Germline V gene sequence: CDR1 GTSNPN, CDR2 SVGIG (reference sequence). The CDR3 covers 13 residues. The CDR3 sequence is CAWMGQSNEKLFF. The CDR3 DNA sequence: TGTGCCTGGATGGGACAGAGTAATGAAAAACTGTTTTTT.

The chain is built from TRBV24-1 and TRBJ2-2, with D possibly being TRBD1 (5 bases). The germline V gene has CDR1 KGHDR and CDR2 SFDVKD. This CDR3 has 17 amino acids. V shed 2 bases and J shed 1 base, with 13 bases lying between them. CDR3 DNA: TGTGCCACCAGTGATTATAAAACAGGCTTGAACACCGGGGAGCTGTTTTTT. It specifies CATSDYKTGLNTGELFF.

This clone was seen a handful of times. The chain's CDR3 is CAWMRTPSSGANVLTF. The CDR3 DNA sequence: TGTGCCTGGATGAGGACACCGAGCTCTGGGGCCAACGTCCTGACTTTC. The rearrangement joins TRBV30 to TRBJ2-6, with D maybe TRBD1 (5 bases). V shed 4 bases and J shed 0 bases, with 13 bases lying between them. This CDR3 contains 16 residues. CDR1 is GTSNPN and CDR2 is SVGIG in the germline V gene (reference sequence).

This chain joins TRBV5-1 and TRBJ1-6, with 7 bases identical to TRBD1. Germline V gene lookup returns CDR1 SGHRS and CDR2 YFSETQ. The CDR3 spans 16 residues. Trimming at V came to 2 bases and at J to 0 bases, leaving 2 bases not matched to a gene. CDR3 nucleotides: TGCGCCAGCAGCTTTACAGGGGACTCCTATAATTCACCCCTCCACTTT. This encodes CASSFTGDSYNSPLHF. The full variable domain, its missing parts supplied by reference TRBV5-1 and TRBJ1-6, is KAGVTQTPRYLIKTRGQQVTLSCSPISGHRSVSWYQQTPGQGLQFLFEYFSETQRNKGNFPGRFSGRQFSNSRSEMNVSTLELGDSALYLCASSFTGDSYNSPLHFGNGTRLTVT.

V gene TRBV30 combines with J gene TRBJ1-1, with 7 bases matching TRBD1. The V gene end was trimmed by 5 bases and the J gene end by 5 bases; junction bases not matched to a gene: 5. The length of the CDR3 is 12 residues. CDR1 GTSNPN and CDR2 SVGIG come from the germline V gene (reference sequence). The CDR3 DNA is TGTGCCTGGTCGGCAGGGGGGACTGAAGCTTTCTTT. The encoded protein is CAWSAGGTEAFF.

V is TRBV7-2 and J is TRBJ1-1; D is perhaps TRBD1 (5 bases). Germline values: CDR1 SGHTA, CDR2 FQGNSA. This CDR3 has 14 residues. V was clipped by 1 base and J by 6 bases, with 12 bases between them. CDR3 residues: CASSLDRPPSEAFF. The DNA of the CDR3 is TGTGCCAGCAGCTTAGACAGGCCCCCTTCTGAAGCTTTCTTT.

The genes are TRBV12-3 or TRBV12-4 and TRBJ1-2, with D tentatively TRBD1 (5 bases). This CDR3 has 13 amino acids. V lost 4 bases and J lost 4, with 10 bases in between. In DNA, the CDR3 is TGTGCCAGCAGTTGGGACGGATCCTATGGCTACACCTTC. Protein sequence: CASSWDGSYGYTF.

This rearrangement joins TRBV5-5 to TRBJ2-1; D is ambiguous. The CDR3 covers 13 residues. Trimming shortened V by 0 bases and J by 5 bases, and 6 bases separated the two germline ends. Germline-derived CDR1 and CDR2 are SGHKS and YYEKEE (reference sequence). Written as DNA, the CDR3 is TGTGCCAGCAGCTTGGCAGTGAACAATGAGCAGTTCTTC. As protein: CASSLAVNNEQFF.

This clone was counted only a few times. Other DNA sequences in the same sample also yield this CDR3. This chain connects TRBV7-2 to TRBJ2-2; 8 nucleotides align to TRBD2. V was pared by 10 bases and J by 5 bases, with 12 bases of the junction left unmatched. From germline, CDR1 is SGHTA and CDR2 FQGNSA. This CDR3 comprises 15 residues. CDR3 protein: CATFRTSSRTGELFF. CDR3 bases: TGTGCCACCTTTAGGACTAGCTCGAGGACCGGGGAGCTGTTTTTT.